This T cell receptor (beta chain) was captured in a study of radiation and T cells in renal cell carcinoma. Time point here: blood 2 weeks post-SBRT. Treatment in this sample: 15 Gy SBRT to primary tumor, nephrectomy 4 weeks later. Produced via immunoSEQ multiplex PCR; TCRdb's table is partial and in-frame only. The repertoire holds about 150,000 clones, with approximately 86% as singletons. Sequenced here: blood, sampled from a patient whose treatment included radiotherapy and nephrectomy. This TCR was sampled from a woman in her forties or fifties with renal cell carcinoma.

This CDR3 reads CASSILGAGGDNTQYF. The CDR3 DNA reads TGTGCCAGTAGTATACTGGGAGCGGGGGGTGACAATACGCAGTATTTT. The V gene is TRBV19, the J gene TRBJ2-3; 9 nucleotides agree with TRBD2. The germline gives CDR1 LNHDA, CDR2 SQIVND (reference sequence). This CDR3 comprises 16 residues. The trim removed 2 bases at V and 7 bases at J, leaving 10 bases unmatched.